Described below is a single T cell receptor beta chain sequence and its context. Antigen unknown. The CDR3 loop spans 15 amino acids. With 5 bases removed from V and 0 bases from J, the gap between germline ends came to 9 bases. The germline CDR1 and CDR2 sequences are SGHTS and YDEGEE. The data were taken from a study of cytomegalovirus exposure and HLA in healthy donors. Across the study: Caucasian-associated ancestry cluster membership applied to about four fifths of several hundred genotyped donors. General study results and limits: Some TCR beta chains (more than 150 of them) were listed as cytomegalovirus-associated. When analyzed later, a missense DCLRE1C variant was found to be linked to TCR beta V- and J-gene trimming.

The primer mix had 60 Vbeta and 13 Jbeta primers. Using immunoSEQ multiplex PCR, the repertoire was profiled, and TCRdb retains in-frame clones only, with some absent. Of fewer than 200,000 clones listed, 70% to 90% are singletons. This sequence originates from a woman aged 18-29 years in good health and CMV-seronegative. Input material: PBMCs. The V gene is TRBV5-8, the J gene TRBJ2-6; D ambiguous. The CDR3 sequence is CASRRRSSGANVLTF. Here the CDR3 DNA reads TGTGCCAGCAGACGGCGGAGCTCTGGGGCCAACGTCCTGACTTTC.